This TCR beta chain was identified during a study of Ad26.COV2.S vaccination and SARS-CoV-2 variants. V gave up 0 bases and J gave up 7 bases; unmatched junction bases: 6. Per germline, CDR1 SGHDT and CDR2 YYEEEE. The CDR3 is 15 amino acids. The protocol was immunoSEQ multiplex PCR, while the TCRdb copy is restricted to in-frame clones and leaves out a portion. Here the sample spans around 300,000 clones, about 87% being singletons. Documented treatment: around 19 received Ad26.COV2.S at low or high dose, single or two shots; about 5 received placebo; per-sample allocation not given. Day 63 after the first injection of vaccine or placebo was the sampling time.

The V and J genes are TRBV5-6 and TRBJ2-5, with 10 nucleotides matching TRBD1. The sequence came from a person between 18 and 65 years old who received the Ad26.COV2.S COVID-19 vaccine or a placebo. Sequencing used peripheral blood, obtained in a trial of Ad26.COV2.S vaccine versus placebo. The CDR3, as DNA: TGTGCCAGCAGCTTGGGGGACAGGGGATGGGCGACCCAGTACTTC. Protein sequence: CASSLGDRGWATQYF.